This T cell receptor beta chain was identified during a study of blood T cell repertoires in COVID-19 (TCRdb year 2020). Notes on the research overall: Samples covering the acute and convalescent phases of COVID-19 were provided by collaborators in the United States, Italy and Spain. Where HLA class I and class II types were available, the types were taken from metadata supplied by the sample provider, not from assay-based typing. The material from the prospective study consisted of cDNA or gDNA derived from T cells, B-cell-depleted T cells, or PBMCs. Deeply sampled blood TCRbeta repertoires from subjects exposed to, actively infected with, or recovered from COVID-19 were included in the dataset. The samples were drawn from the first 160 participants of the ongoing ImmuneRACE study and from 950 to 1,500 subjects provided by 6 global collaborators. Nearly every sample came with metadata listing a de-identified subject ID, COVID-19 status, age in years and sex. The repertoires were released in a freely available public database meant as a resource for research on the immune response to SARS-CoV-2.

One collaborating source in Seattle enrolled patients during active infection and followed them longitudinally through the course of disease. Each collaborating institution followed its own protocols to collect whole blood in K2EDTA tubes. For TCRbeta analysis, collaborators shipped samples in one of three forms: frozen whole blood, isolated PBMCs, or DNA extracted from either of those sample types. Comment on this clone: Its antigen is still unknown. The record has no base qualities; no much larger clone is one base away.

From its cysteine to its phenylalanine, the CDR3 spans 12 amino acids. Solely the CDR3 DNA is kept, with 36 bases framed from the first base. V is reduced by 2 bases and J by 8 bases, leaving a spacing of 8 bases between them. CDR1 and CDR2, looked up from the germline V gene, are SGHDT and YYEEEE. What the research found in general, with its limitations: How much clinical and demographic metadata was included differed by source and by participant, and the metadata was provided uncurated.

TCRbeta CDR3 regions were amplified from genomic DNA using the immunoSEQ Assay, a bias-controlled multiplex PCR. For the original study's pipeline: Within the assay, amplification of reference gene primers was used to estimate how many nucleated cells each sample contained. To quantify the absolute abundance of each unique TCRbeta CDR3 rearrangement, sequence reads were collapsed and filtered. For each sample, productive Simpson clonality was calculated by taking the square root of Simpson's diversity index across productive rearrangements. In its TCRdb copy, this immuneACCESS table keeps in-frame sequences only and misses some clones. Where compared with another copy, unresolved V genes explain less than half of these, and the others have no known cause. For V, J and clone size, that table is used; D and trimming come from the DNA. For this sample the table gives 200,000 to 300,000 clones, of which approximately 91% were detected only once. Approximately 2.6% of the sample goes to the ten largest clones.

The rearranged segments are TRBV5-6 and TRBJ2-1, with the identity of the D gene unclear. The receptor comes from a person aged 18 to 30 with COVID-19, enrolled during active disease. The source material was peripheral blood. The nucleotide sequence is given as TGTGCCAGCAGCTTAAGCGTCCATGAGCAGTTCTTC. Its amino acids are CASSLSVHEQFF.